This entry lists 18 T cell receptor beta chains sequenced from one sample in a study of vaccination and CD4 T cells after COVID-19. Treatment indicated: roughly 10-day PBMC culture with coronavirus spike peptide pools or control peptides (ViraFEST assay). Cultured CD4+ T cell DNA underwent sequencing with the Oncomine TCR Beta short-read assay. TCRdb recomputed calls from the PCR reads with MiXCR, one row per CDR3 protein. Of around 16,000 distinct CDR3 sequences in the sample, 45% to 60% were seen once. Antigen specificity for these receptors is unknown. The sequenced material came from CD4+ T cells from blood, cultured in vitro. The origin of the receptors is a human donor who had recovered from COVID-19.

This chain connects TRBV19 to TRBJ2-5; TRBD2 aligns across 13 bases. CDR1 is LNHDA, CDR2 SQIVND, per germline (reference sequence). The ends lost 3 bases at V and 8 bases at J; junction bases unmatched: 18. CDR3 length: 19 amino acids. DNA for the CDR3: TGTGCCAGTAGTATGGGGGGCCGGATGGGACTAGCGGGACCCTTAACCCAGTACTTC. This codes for CASSMGGRMGLAGPLTQYF.

V is TRBV4-1 and J is TRBJ2-5; D is perhaps TRBD1 (6 bases). V was clipped by 1 base and J by 5 bases, with 17 bases between them. The CDR3 extends over 16 amino acids. The germline CDR1 and CDR2 sequences are MGHRA and YSYEKL. This chain's CDR3 is CASSQVLQGLSETQYF. CDR3 in DNA: TGCGCCAGCAGCCAAGTTTTACAGGGTCTAAGCGAGACCCAGTACTTC.

The genes are TRBV10-2 and TRBJ2-3; TRBD2 might be the D (6 bases). Germline CDR1 and CDR2: WSHSY and SAAADI. V lost 3 bases and J 1 base, leaving 11 bases between the germline ends. There are 15 residues in the CDR3. The CDR3 sequence is CASSDWASGTDTQYF. DNA for the CDR3: TGCGCCAGCAGTGATTGGGCTAGCGGCACAGATACGCAGTATTTT.

This clonotype has a handful of counts. The V call is TRBV15, the J call TRBJ1-2, with 9 nucleotides matching TRBD1. Losses at the gene ends were 2 bases for V and 4 bases for J; bases not matched to a gene: 2. This CDR3 is built from 14 residues. Germline V gives CDR1 LNHNV, CDR2 YYDKDF (reference sequence). The CDR3 loop is CATSRRDRAYGYTF. The CDR3 region has the DNA TGTGCCACCAGCAGACGGGACAGGGCCTATGGCTACACCTTC.

The chain joins TRBV18 to TRBJ1-2; TRBD1 is a possible D gene (5 bases). V lost 2 bases and J 3 bases, leaving 10 bases between the germline ends. The CDR3 covers 14 residues. Germline V gene data show CDR1 as KGHSH and CDR2 as LQKENI. CDR3 residues: CASSPRQTDYGYTF. CDR3 DNA: TGTGCCAGCTCACCAAGACAGACAGACTATGGCTACACCTTC.

V is TRBV20-1 and J is TRBJ1-6, with D perhaps matching TRBD1 (6 bases). The CDR3 length is 13 residues. Trimming removed 5 bases at V and 4 bases at J, with 9 bases between. Germline lookup yields CDR1 DFQATT and CDR2 SNEGSKA (reference sequence). The CDR3 region is CSALGAYNSPLHF. The CDR3, as DNA: TGCAGTGCTTTGGGGGCATATAATTCACCCCTCCACTTT.

The V and J genes are TRBV6-1 and TRBJ1-2; 7 positions match TRBD1. CDR1 is MNHNS, CDR2 SASEGT, per germline. The length of the CDR3 is 14 residues. V lost 2 bases, J lost 4 bases, and 4 bases stayed unmatched. In nucleotides, the CDR3 is TGTGCCAGCAGTGAATCGACAGGGCCCTATGGCTACACCTTC. It encodes CASSESTGPYGYTF.

V is TRBV30 and J is TRBJ1-6; D uncertain. Germline loops: CDR1 GTSNPN, CDR2 SVGIG (reference sequence). V lost 3 bases to trimming and J lost 6 bases, with 6 bases between them. The CDR3 runs to 12 residues. CDR3: CAWRPSNSPLHF. CDR3 nucleotide sequence: TGTGCCTGGAGACCGAGTAATTCACCCCTCCACTTT.

The gene calls are TRBV15 and TRBJ2-3; tentatively, D is TRBD1 (6 bases). Germline V gene data show CDR1 as LNHNV and CDR2 as YYDKDF (reference sequence). V lost 3 bases to trimming and J lost 2 bases, with 12 bases between them. This CDR3 region has 15 residues. CDR3 in DNA: TGTGCCACCAGCAGGAGGGGACAACTCACAGATACGCAGTATTTT. Translating it yields CATSRRGQLTDTQYF.

The table lists this clonotype with a few counts. A read error may produce the germline difference seen at one junction end. The chain joins TRBV20-1 to TRBJ2-3; D is possibly TRBD2 (6 bases). The germline V gene has CDR1 DFQATT and CDR2 SNEGSKA (reference sequence). The CDR3 spans 15 residues. CDR3 in DNA: TGCAGTGCTAGATCCCCTAGCGACCTCACATATACGCAGTATTTT. This gives the protein CSARSPSDLTYTQYF.

The chain is built from TRBV11-3 and TRBJ2-7; D may correspond to TRBD1 or TRBD2 (7 bases each). In germline, CDR1 is SGHNT, CDR2 YENEEA. This CDR3 contains 16 residues. V lost 1 base and J 3 bases, leaving 16 bases between the germline ends. This CDR3 is CASSLGSGTVYYEQYF. In nucleotides, the CDR3 is TGTGCCAGCAGCTTAGGAAGCGGGACAGTCTACTACGAGCAGTACTTC.

This chain connects TRBV10-3 to TRBJ2-7; possible D gene TRBD1, 6 bases. The V and J ends lost 11 bases and 0 bases respectively, with 20 bases between them. Germline loops: CDR1 ENHRY, CDR2 SYGVKD. CDR3 size: 15 residues. The DNA of the CDR3 is TGTGCCGCAGGAGAACACAGGGCGAGCTCCTACGAGCAGTACTTC. This translates into CAAGEHRASSYEQYF.

This clonotype was observed a handful of times. CDR3 DNA sequence: TGTGCCAGCAACCCTGGGGGAGTGTATGGCTACACCTTC. It yields the protein CASNPGGVYGYTF. The chain links TRBV7-2 to TRBJ1-2; a weak D match, TRBD1 (5 bases). Trimming left V 7 bases short and J 5 bases short, with 14 bases between. Germline V lookup: CDR1 SGHTA, CDR2 FQGNSA. The CDR3 runs 13 residues. Looking up the rest from reference TRBV7-2 and TRBJ1-2 gives the full variable domain: GAGVSQSPSNKVTEKGKDVELRCDPISGHTALYWYRQSLGQGLEFLIYFQGNSAPDKSGLPSDRFSAERTGGSVSTLTIQRTQQEDSAVYLCASNPGGVYGYTFGSGTRLTVV.

V usage is TRBV12-3 or TRBV12-4 and J usage is TRBJ2-2; TRBD1 matches 7 bases. Germline trimming cut 7 bases from V and 5 bases from J; bases unmatched to any gene: 13. There are 16 residues in the CDR3. In DNA, the CDR3 is TGTGCCAGCATCCCTCCGGCAGGGGGTCAGACCGGGGAGCTGTTTTTT. It codes for CASIPPAGGQTGELFF.

DNA of the CDR3: TGTGCCAGTAGTATAGAAGGGGCCCATCAGCCCCAGCATTTT. This sequence encodes CASSIEGAHQPQHF. The chain has TRBV19 and TRBJ1-5; possible D gene TRBD1, 5 bases. V shed 0 bases and J shed 5 bases, with 8 bases lying between them. CDR3 length: 14 amino acids. Per the germline V gene, CDR1 is LNHDA and CDR2 is SQIVND (reference sequence).

This clonotype was seen more than once but under ten times. The chain carries TRBV24-1 and TRBJ1-1; D remains unclear. CDR1 is KGHDR, CDR2 SFDVKD, per germline. There are 14 residues in the CDR3. V gave up 4 bases and J gave up 7 bases, with 15 bases separating them. In DNA form, the CDR3 reads TGTGCCACCAGTGAAAGTGGGCGTTCTTTTGAAGCTTTCTTT. Its translation: CATSESGRSFEAFF.

This rearrangement joins TRBV6-1 to TRBJ2-6, with 7 bases that match TRBD1. Germline values: CDR1 MNHNS, CDR2 SASEGT. The CDR3 contains 17 residues. The J segment lost 0 bases and the V segment lost 6 bases, leaving 8 bases of the junction unmatched. The CDR3 DNA reads TGTGCCAGCAGCCTACAGGGGATTGTCTCTGGGGCCAACGTCCTGACTTTC. It codes for CASSLQGIVSGANVLTF.

A single count supports this clonotype. The chain employs TRBV18 and TRBJ1-2; no definite D call. There are 16 residues in the CDR3. Trimming removed 3 bases at V and 8 bases at J, with 22 bases between. Looked up from germline, CDR1 is KGHSH and CDR2 is LQKENI. In DNA form, the CDR3 reads TGTGCCAGCTCACCTCCGGGTATAGGTGCGAACTTCGGCTACACCTTC. Encoded protein: CASSPPGIGANFGYTF.